The T cell receptor beta chain under discussion was sequenced for a study of blood T cell repertoires in COVID-19. Generated by immunoSEQ multiplex PCR, the TCRdb table keeps only in-frame clones and is missing some. In the table there are 150,000 to 200,000 clones, roughly 90% of which are singletons. The sequenced sample consisted of peripheral blood. The TCR was taken from a man between 25 and 39 years old with COVID-19, enrolled during active disease.

CDR3 bases: TGTGCCAGCAGCCTTTTCGGGGGAGAAGGAACAGATACGCAGTATTTT. Its translation: CASSLFGGEGTDTQYF. The V gene is TRBV6-2 or TRBV6-3, the J gene TRBJ2-3; possible D gene TRBD2, 6 bases. Trimming pared 6 bases from V and 3 bases from J, leaving 19 bases between. The germline gives CDR1 MNHEY, CDR2 SVGEGT. The CDR3 consists of 16 residues.